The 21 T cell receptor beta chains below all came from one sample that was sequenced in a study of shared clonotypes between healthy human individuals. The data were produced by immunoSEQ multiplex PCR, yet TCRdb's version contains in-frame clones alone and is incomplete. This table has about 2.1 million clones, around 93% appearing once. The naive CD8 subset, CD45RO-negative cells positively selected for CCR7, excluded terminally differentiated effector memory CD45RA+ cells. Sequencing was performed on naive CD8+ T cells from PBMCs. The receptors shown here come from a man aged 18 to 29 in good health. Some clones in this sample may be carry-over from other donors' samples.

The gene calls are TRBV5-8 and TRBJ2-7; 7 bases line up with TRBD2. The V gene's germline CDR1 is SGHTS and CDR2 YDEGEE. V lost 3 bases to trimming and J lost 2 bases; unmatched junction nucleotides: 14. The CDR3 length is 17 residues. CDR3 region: CASSSGDPASGTYEQYF. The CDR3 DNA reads TGTGCCAGCAGCTCGGGAGATCCGGCTAGCGGAACCTACGAGCAGTACTTC.

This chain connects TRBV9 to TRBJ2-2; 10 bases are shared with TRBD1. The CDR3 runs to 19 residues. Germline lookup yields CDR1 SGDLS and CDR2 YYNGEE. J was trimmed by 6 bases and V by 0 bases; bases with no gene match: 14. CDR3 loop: CASSVGYNRDRGIPGELFF. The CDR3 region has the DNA TGTGCCAGCAGCGTAGGGTATAACCGGGACAGGGGCATCCCCGGGGAGCTGTTTTTT.

DNA for the CDR3: TGTGCCAGCTCAAACTCGGACAGGTTGAACACTGAAGCTTTCTTT. This encodes CASSNSDRLNTEAFF. The V call is TRBV18, the J call TRBJ1-1; 7 positions match TRBD1. This CDR3 region has 15 residues. V trimming: 5 bases; J trimming: 0 bases; junction bases outside the gene matches: 6. Germline loops: CDR1 KGHSH, CDR2 LQKENI.

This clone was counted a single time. The CDR3 protein is CASSSDGMDEQFF. CDR3 bases: TGTGCCAGCAGCAGTGATGGCATGGATGAGCAGTTCTTC. The chain joins TRBV27 to TRBJ2-1, with D unclear. The V gene lost 6 bases and the J gene lost 8 bases, with 14 bases spanning the gap. Germline V gene lookup returns CDR1 MNHEY and CDR2 SMNVEV (reference sequence). The CDR3 spans 13 residues.

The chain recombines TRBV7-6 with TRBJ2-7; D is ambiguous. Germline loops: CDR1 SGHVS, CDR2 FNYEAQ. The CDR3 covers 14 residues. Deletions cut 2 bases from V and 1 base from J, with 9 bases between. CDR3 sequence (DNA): TGTGCCAGCAGCTTAACGGACGATTCCTACGAGCAGTACTTC. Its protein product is CASSLTDDSYEQYF.

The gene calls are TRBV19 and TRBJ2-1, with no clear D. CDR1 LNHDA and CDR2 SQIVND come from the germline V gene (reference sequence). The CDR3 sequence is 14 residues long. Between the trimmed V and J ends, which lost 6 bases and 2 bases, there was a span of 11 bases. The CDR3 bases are TGTGCCAGTAGCCCATCCCCGCCCTACAATGAGCAGTTCTTC. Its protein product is CASSPSPPYNEQFF.

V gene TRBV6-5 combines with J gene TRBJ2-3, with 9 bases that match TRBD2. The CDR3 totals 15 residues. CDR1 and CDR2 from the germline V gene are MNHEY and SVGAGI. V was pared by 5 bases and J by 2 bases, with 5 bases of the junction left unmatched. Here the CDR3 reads CASSMTSGNTDTQYF. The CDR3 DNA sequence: TGTGCCAGCAGTATGACTAGCGGAAACACAGATACGCAGTATTTT.

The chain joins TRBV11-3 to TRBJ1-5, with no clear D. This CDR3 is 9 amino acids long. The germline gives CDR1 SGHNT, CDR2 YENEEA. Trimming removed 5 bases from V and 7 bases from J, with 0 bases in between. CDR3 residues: CASSQPQHF. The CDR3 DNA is TGTGCCAGCAGCCAGCCCCAGCATTTT.

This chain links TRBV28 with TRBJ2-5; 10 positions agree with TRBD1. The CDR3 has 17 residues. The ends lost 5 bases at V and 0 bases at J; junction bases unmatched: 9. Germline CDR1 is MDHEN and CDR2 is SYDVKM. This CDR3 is CASSTQSGTGDQETQYF. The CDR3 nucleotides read TGTGCCAGCAGTACACAATCCGGGACAGGGGACCAAGAGACCCAGTACTTC.

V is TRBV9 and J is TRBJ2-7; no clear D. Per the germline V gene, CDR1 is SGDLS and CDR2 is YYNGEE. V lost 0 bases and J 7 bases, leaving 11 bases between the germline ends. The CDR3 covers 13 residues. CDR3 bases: TGTGCCAGCAGCGTAGCCTCGCCTGGGGAGCAGTACTTC. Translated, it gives CASSVASPGEQYF.

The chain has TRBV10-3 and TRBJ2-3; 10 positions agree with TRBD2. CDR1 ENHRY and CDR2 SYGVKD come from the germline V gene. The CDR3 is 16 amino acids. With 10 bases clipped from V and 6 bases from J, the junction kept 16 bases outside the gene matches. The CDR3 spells CATLLASGSGRDTQYF. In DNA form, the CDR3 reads TGTGCCACCCTCTTGGCTAGCGGGAGCGGGCGGGATACGCAGTATTTT.

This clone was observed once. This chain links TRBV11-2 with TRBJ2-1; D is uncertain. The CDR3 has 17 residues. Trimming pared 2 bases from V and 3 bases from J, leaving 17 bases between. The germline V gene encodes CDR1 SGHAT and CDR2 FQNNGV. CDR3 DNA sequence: TGTGCCAGCAGCTTACTTGGGCCCCGAACCGGCTACAATGAGCAGTTCTTC. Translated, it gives CASSLLGPRTGYNEQFF.

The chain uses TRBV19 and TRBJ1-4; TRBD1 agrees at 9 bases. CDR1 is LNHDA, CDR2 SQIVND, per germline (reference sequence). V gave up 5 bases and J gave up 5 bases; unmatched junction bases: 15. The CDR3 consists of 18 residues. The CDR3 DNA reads TGTGCCAGTAGTTCGCAACCGGGACAGGGAAAAGAGAATGAAAAACTGTTTTTT. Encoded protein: CASSSQPGQGKENEKLFF.

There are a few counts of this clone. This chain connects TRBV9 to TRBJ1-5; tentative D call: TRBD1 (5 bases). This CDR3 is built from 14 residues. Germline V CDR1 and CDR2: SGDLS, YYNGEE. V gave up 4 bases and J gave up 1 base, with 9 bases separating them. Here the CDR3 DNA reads TGTGCCAGCAGCTACCGGGACAGCAATCAGCCCCAGCATTTT. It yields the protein CASSYRDSNQPQHF.

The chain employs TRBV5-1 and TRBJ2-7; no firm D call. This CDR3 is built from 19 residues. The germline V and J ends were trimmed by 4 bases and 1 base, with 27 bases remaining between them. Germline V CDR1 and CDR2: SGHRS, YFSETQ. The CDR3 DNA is TGCGCCAGCAGCCATTCCCCGGGCGGCCAGCCTAAATTATCCTACGAGCAGTACTTC. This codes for CASSHSPGGQPKLSYEQYF.

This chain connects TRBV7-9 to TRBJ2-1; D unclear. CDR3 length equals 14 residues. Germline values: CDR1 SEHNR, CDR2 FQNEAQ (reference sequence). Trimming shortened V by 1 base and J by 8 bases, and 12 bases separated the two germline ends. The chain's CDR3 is CASSLGVATDEQFF. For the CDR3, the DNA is TGTGCCAGCAGCTTAGGTGTGGCGACGGATGAGCAGTTCTTC.

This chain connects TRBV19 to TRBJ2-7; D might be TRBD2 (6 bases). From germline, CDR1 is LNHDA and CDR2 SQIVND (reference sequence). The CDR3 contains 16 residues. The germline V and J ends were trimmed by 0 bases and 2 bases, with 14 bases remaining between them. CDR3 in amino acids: CASSIDGEEGTYEQYF. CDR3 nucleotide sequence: TGTGCCAGTAGTATAGATGGCGAGGAGGGCACCTACGAGCAGTACTTC.

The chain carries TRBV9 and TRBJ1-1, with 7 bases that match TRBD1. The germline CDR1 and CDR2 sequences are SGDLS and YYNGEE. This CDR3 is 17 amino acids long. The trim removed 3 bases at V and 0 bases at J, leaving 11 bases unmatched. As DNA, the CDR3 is TGTGCCAGCAGCGGACCAGGGAACAGGGGACTGAACACTGAAGCTTTCTTT. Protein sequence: CASSGPGNRGLNTEAFF.

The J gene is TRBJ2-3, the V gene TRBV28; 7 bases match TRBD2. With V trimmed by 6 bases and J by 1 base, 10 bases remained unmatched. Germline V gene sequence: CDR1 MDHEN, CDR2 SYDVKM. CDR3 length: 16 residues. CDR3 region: CASRSGRGGGTDTQYF. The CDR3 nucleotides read TGTGCCAGCAGATCAGGGAGGGGAGGGGGCACAGATACGCAGTATTTT.

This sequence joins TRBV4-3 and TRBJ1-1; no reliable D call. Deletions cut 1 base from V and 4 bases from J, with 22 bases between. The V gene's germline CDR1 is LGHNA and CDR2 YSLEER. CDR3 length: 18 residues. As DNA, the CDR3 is TGCGCCAGCAGCCAAGTCGGTAGCGAGGATACCTGGGGCACTGAAGCTTTCTTT. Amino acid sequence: CASSQVGSEDTWGTEAFF.

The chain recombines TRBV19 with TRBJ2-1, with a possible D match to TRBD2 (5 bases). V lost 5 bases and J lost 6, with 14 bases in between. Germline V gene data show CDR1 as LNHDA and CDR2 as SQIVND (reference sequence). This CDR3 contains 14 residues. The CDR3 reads CASSPWESTNEQFF. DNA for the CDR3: TGTGCCAGTAGTCCCTGGGAGAGTACCAATGAGCAGTTCTTC.